This is a list of T cell receptor beta chains from one sample in a study of identical twins. Each CDR3 protein is one row after TCRdb ran MiXCR on the 5' RACE reads. The data hold hundreds of thousands of distinct CDR3 sequences, with 8.5% to 9% observed a single time. These same records also appear under a second study, on yellow fever vaccine responses in identical twins.

The source material was PBMCs. All receptors derive from a woman aged 18-29 years in good health. The CDR3 runs from the conserved cysteine through the conserved F or W. The D gene is left open where the match is weak. The size entry is marked missing in some rows and otherwise reads once, few, many or a size class.

clone_size	d_call	j_call	v_call	cdr3_aa	cdr3_nt
many	TRBD2	TRBJ2-1	TRBV12-3/TRBV12-4	CASSRPGLAINEQFF	TGTGCCAGCAGCCGACCGGGACTAGCGATCAATGAGCAGTTCTTC
-	TRBD2	TRBJ2-1	TRBV29-1	CSVLAGVSYNEQFF	TGCAGCGTTCTAGCGGGAGTTTCCTACAATGAGCAGTTCTTC
few	-	TRBJ2-7	TRBV7-9	CASQAGGDEQYF	TGTGCCAGCCAAGCGGGCGGGGACGAGCAGTACTTC
-	TRBD1	TRBJ2-7	TRBV7-9	CASSWDSSSYEQYF	TGTGCCAGCAGCTGGGACAGTTCTTCCTACGAGCAGTACTTC
few	-	TRBJ2-3	TRBV3-1	CASRHSGLTDTQYF	TGTGCCAGCAGACATAGCGGACTCACAGATACGCAGTATTTT
few	TRBD2	TRBJ2-5	TRBV11-2	CASSSFTSGRETQYF	TGTGCCAGCAGCTCGTTTACTAGCGGGAGAGAGACCCAGTACTTC
many	-	TRBJ1-4	TRBV12-3/TRBV12-4	CASSSPAGPYGEKLFF	TGTGCCAGCAGTTCTCCCGCTGGTCCCTATGGGGAAAAACTGTTTTTT
-	-	TRBJ2-1	TRBV5-1	CASSLERNTWGNEQFF	TGCGCCAGCAGCTTGGAGCGTAATACCTGGGGCAATGAGCAGTTCTTC
few	-	TRBJ2-2	TRBV25-1	CASSESRVGQGRSGELFF	TGTGCCAGCAGTGAATCCAGAGTGGGGCAGGGAAGGTCCGGGGAGCTGTTTTTT
few	TRBD2	TRBJ2-3	TRBV5-1	CASSLALKSGSSTDTQYF	TGCGCCAGCAGCTTGGCCCTCAAGAGCGGGAGTAGCACAGATACGCAGTATTTT
many	-	TRBJ2-1	TRBV29-1	CSVDQGFHEQFF	TGCAGCGTTGATCAGGGGTTCCATGAGCAGTTCTTC
-	-	TRBJ1-1	TRBV29-1	CSVEERGSNTEAFF	TGCAGCGTTGAAGAGAGAGGCTCGAACACTGAAGCTTTCTTT
few	-	TRBJ2-7	TRBV27	CASSLKGIAYEQYF	TGTGCCAGCAGTTTAAAAGGGATCGCCTACGAGCAGTACTTC
many	-	TRBJ2-5	TRBV9	CASSVGGRETQYF	TGTGCCAGCAGCGTAGGTGGACGCGAGACCCAGTACTTC
-	TRBD2	TRBJ2-7	TRBV6-2/TRBV6-3	CASSYPSSGGFSYEQYF	TGTGCCAGCAGTTACCCCTCTAGCGGCGGTTTCTCCTACGAGCAGTACTTC
few	-	TRBJ2-3	TRBV28	CASSFYGGPTDTQYF	TGTGCCAGCAGTTTCTACGGGGGGCCCACAGATACGCAGTATTTT
-	-	TRBJ2-5	TRBV11-2	CASSLNWGTETQYF	TGTGCCAGCAGCTTAAATTGGGGAACAGAGACCCAGTACTTC
-	-	TRBJ2-5	TRBV20-1	CSASFLGFQETQYF	TGCAGTGCCAGCTTTTTGGGCTTCCAGGAGACCCAGTACTTC
-	TRBD2	TRBJ2-1	TRBV6-5	CASSYASGGAGEQFF	TGTGCCAGCAGTTACGCTAGCGGGGGGGCAGGAGAGCAGTTCTTC
-	TRBD1	TRBJ2-5	TRBV12-3/TRBV12-4	CASSLDSRGRETQYF	TGTGCCAGCAGTTTAGATTCGAGGGGGCGGGAGACCCAGTACTTC
-	-	TRBJ1-2	TRBV2	CASRGWDGYTF	TGTGCCAGCAGAGGTTGGGATGGCTACACCTTC
few	TRBD1	TRBJ2-6	TRBV6-5	CASSSRDRDNSGANVLTF	TGTGCCAGCAGTTCCCGGGACAGGGATAACTCTGGGGCCAACGTCCTGACTTTC
few	-	TRBJ1-6	TRBV7-9	CASSFQGNSPLHF	TGTGCCAGCAGCTTTCAGGGGAATTCACCCCTCCACTTT
-	TRBD1	TRBJ2-5	TRBV5-5	CASSLALDRGLETQYF	TGTGCCAGCAGCTTGGCCCTGGACAGGGGTTTGGAGACCCAGTACTTC
-	TRBD2	TRBJ2-2	TRBV12-3/TRBV12-4	CASSPSGRAPGELFF	TGTGCCAGCAGTCCCAGCGGGAGGGCCCCCGGGGAGCTGTTTTTT
-	TRBD1	TRBJ2-1	TRBV19	CASSIDGQGPRGDEQFF	TGTGCCAGTAGTATAGATGGACAGGGCCCCAGGGGCGATGAGCAGTTCTTC
-	-	TRBJ1-4	TRBV20-1	CSARTRQATNEKLFF	TGCAGTGCTAGGACGAGACAGGCAACTAATGAAAAACTGTTTTTT
many	-	TRBJ1-6	TRBV4-1	CASSHRPEGPDSPLHF	TGCGCCAGCAGCCACCGACCCGAGGGGCCTGATTCACCCCTCCACTTT
-	-	TRBJ1-5	TRBV20-1	CSAPTGILAQHF	TGCAGTGCGCCGACTGGGATTCTGGCCCAGCATTTT
many	TRBD2	TRBJ2-1	TRBV12-3/TRBV12-4	CASSPRTSGSSTSEFF	TGTGCCAGCAGTCCTAGGACTAGCGGGAGTTCCACGTCGGAGTTCTTC
many	TRBD1	TRBJ2-4	TRBV12-3/TRBV12-4	CASSPTGAIAKNIQYF	TGTGCCAGCAGTCCGACAGGGGCAATAGCCAAAAACATTCAGTACTTC
-	-	TRBJ2-7	TRBV20-1	CSARPRGSSYEQYF	TGCAGTGCTAGGCCTCGGGGGTCCTCCTACGAGCAGTACTTC
-	TRBD2	TRBJ2-1	TRBV11-1	CASSRLTSGRHTAADEQFF	TGTGCCAGCAGTCGACTGACTAGCGGGAGGCATACCGCGGCGGATGAGCAGTTCTTC
many	-	TRBJ2-1	TRBV15	CATSRVGTPNEQFF	TGTGCCACCAGCAGAGTGGGGACTCCTAATGAGCAGTTCTTC
many	-	TRBJ2-7	TRBV7-9	CASSSPSGSSYEQYF	TGTGCCAGCAGCTCCCCTTCGGGGAGCTCCTACGAGCAGTACTTC
-	-	TRBJ1-1	TRBV29-1	CSVIGGLATEAFF	TGCAGCGTTATAGGGGGATTGGCCACTGAAGCTTTCTTT
many	-	TRBJ2-5	TRBV4-1	CASSQPGHPQETQYF	TGCGCCAGCAGCCAACCGGGACACCCCCAAGAGACCCAGTACTTC
many	-	TRBJ2-2	TRBV6-1	CASTARAVVLSGELFF	TGTGCCAGCACCGCCCGGGCGGTCGTTCTGTCCGGGGAGCTGTTTTTT
few	TRBD2	TRBJ2-7	TRBV7-2	CASSLRGTSGNYEQYF	TGTGCCAGCAGCTTAAGGGGGACTAGCGGGAACTACGAGCAGTACTTC
many	-	TRBJ2-2	TRBV7-2	CASSYDSWLFF	TGTGCCAGCAGTTATGACTCTTGGCTGTTTTTT
-	TRBD2	TRBJ2-7	TRBV3-1	CASSQTLAAQSYEQYF	TGTGCCAGCAGCCAGACCCTAGCGGCCCAATCCTACGAGCAGTACTTC
few	-	TRBJ2-7	TRBV28	CASTVAQPGDEQYF	TGTGCCAGCACCGTGGCGCAGCCGGGAGACGAGCAGTACTTC
many	TRBD2	TRBJ2-7	TRBV5-1	CASSLAGREEQYF	TGCGCCAGCAGCTTGGCCGGGAGGGAAGAGCAGTACTTC
-	TRBD1	TRBJ2-1	TRBV15	CATSIGQGGRNEQFF	TGTGCCACCAGCATAGGACAGGGTGGGAGGAATGAGCAGTTCTTC